This TCR beta chain was retrieved from a study of T cells in localized non-small cell lung cancer. Study conclusions and caveats: Adjacent uninvolved lung had the highest clonality, suggesting focused antigen responses. Detection in adjacent lung was observed for a median around 59 of the top 100 tumor clones.

To note about this clone: The antigen remains undetermined.

The data were produced by immunoSEQ multiplex PCR, yet TCRdb's version contains in-frame clones alone and is incomplete. The table lists about 37,000 clones, 80% to 95% of them singletons. This CDR3 has 13 residues. Looked up from germline, CDR1 is MNHEY and CDR2 is SVGAGI. Deletions cut 6 bases from V and 0 bases from J, with 9 bases between. Sequencing used peripheral blood mononuclear cells, obtained before any cancer treatment. This TCR was sampled from a female donor older than 55 with stage II lung adenocarcinoma. The chain is built from TRBV6-5 and TRBJ2-7, with D tentatively TRBD2 (5 bases). As DNA, the CDR3 is TGTGCCAGCAGACGAGACTACTCCTACGAGCAGTACTTC. This sequence encodes CASRRDYSYEQYF.